One sample yielded the 3 T cell receptor beta chains listed below, sequenced in a study of CD8+ T cells in alopecia areata. Following RNA extraction, reverse transcription yielded cDNA that acted as the sequencing template. The data were produced by immunoSEQ multiplex PCR, yet TCRdb's version contains in-frame clones alone and is incomplete. The sample records approximately 150,000 clones, about 51% being singletons. This specimen consisted of CD4+ T cells sorted from blood, obtained at week 0. All receptors come from a human donor with alopecia areata.

This clone was picked up a small number of times. V and J are TRBV7-2 and TRBJ2-1; D is undetermined. Trimming stripped 2 bases from V and 2 bases from J, with 10 bases between. Germline CDR1 and CDR2: SGHTA and FQGNSA. The CDR3 extends over 15 amino acids. CDR3 sequence: CASSLTSDPYNEQFF. The CDR3 region has the DNA TGTGCCAGCAGCTTAACGAGCGACCCCTACAATGAGCAGTTCTTC.

DNA of the CDR3: TGTGCCAGTAGTGCGGTAGCGGGGATGTCCAATGAGCAGTTCTTC. Translation: CASSAVAGMSNEQFF. The chain uses TRBV19 and TRBJ2-1; 8 nucleotides line up with TRBD2. The CDR3 spans 15 residues. With V trimmed by 5 bases and J by 6 bases, 9 bases remained unmatched. Germline values: CDR1 LNHDA, CDR2 SQIVND (reference sequence).

This clone was seen a handful of times. In DNA, the CDR3 is TGTGCCAGCAGTCGACAGACAGCTAATGAAAAACTGTTTTTT. It is translated as CASSRQTANEKLFF. The V and J genes are TRBV2 and TRBJ1-4, with D possibly matching TRBD1 (5 bases). V shed 5 bases and J shed 3 bases, with 10 bases lying between them. The CDR3 sequence is 14 residues long. Germline CDR1 is SNHLY and CDR2 is FYNNEI.